This T cell receptor (beta chain) was recovered during a study of Ad26.COV2.S vaccination and SARS-CoV-2 variants. Whole-study findings and limits: The study found similar non-spike TCR breadth in vaccine and placebo recipients.

A remark on this clone: Antigen unknown.

Treatment noted: roughly 18 received Ad26.COV2.S at low or high dose, single or two shots; several received placebo; per-sample allocation not given. Day 63 after the first vaccine or placebo injection was the time point for sampling. Measured with immunoSEQ multiplex PCR; TCRdb has only the in-frame clones, and not every one. The sample includes 330,000 or so clones, about 90% seen only once; the top ten take about 5.4%. Sequencing was performed on peripheral blood, taken in a trial of Ad26.COV2.S vaccine versus placebo. The clonotype originates from a person between 18 and 59 years old who received the Ad26.COV2.S COVID-19 vaccine or a placebo.

This CDR3 is CASSFNYGTSEDTDTQYF. The CDR3 coding sequence is TGTGCCAGCAGTTTCAACTACGGGACTAGCGAGGACACAGATACGCAGTATTTT. The rearrangement links TRBV28 to TRBJ2-3; TRBD2 matches at 10 bases. Germline CDR1 is MDHEN and CDR2 is SYDVKM. The CDR3 sequence is 18 residues long. The junction had 11 bases not matched to a gene; V was cut back by 3 bases and J by 2 bases.